This T cell receptor (beta chain) was captured in a study of post-analysis software for immune sequencing data. General study points: The five TRBV segments detected at higher frequency in patients than in controls included TRBV5-6, TRBV5-1 and TRBV20-1.

Unique molecular identifiers had been added to the TCR beta cDNA libraries. TCRdb used MiXCR to reprocess the PCR reads, holding one entry per CDR3 protein. This sample yields around 260,000 distinct CDR3 sequences, of which 36% are seen a single time; 4% to 6% belongs to the top ten. Germline V gene lookup returns CDR1 SQVTM and CDR2 ANQGSEA. The CDR3 is 15 amino acids. Trimming removed 7 bases from V and 0 bases from J, with 13 bases in between. A remark on this clonotype: No antigen is known for it.

The chain is built from TRBV29-1 and TRBJ2-6; no definite D call. Source material: blood. This TCR was sampled from a girl between 5 and 17 years old with multiple sclerosis. The chain's CDR3 is CSGVGVASGANVLTF. Written as DNA, the CDR3 is TGCAGCGGAGTTGGAGTTGCCTCTGGGGCCAACGTCCTGACTTTC.